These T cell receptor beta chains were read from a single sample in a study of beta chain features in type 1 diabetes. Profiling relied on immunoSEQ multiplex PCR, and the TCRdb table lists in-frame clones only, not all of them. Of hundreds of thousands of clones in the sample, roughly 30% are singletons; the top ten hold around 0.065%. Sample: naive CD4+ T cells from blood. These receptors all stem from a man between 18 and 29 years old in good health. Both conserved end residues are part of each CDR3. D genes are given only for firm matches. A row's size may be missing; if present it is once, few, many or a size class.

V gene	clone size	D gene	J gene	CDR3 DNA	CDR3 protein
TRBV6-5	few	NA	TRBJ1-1	TGTGCCAGCAGTTCCGAGGGACGGCCGGACACTGAAGCTTTCTTT	CASSSEGRPDTEAFF
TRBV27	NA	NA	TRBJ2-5	TGTGCCAGCAGAGGACTCGGCCGGGAGACCCAGTACTTC	CASRGLGRETQYF
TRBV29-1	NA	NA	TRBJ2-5	TGCAGCGTTGAACCAGGGGCAAAGACCCAGTACTTC	CSVEPGAKTQYF
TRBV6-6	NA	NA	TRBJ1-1	TGTGCCATTCACAGGGACGGGAACACTGAAGCTTTCTTT	CAIHRDGNTEAFF
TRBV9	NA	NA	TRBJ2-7	TGTGCCAGCAGCGTAGTGGGTTCCGCCGCCGAGCAGTACTTC	CASSVVGSAAEQYF
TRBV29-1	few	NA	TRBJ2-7	TGCAGCGTTGAACTAGCGAAGTCCCGCTCCTACGAGCAGTACTTC	CSVELAKSRSYEQYF
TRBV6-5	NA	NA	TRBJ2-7	TGTGCCAGCAGTTACCTTGGACGGGGGAGCGAGCAGTACTTC	CASSYLGRGSEQYF
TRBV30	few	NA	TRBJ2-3	TGTGCCTGGAGACGGGCGGGAAGCACAGATACGCAGTATTTT	CAWRRAGSTDTQYF
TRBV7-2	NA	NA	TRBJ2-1	TGTGCCAGCAGCTTGGTCGGGGCCCGTAATGAGCAGTTCTTC	CASSLVGARNEQFF
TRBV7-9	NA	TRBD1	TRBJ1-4	TGTGCCAGCAGAAAGAGACAGGGATGGGATGAAAAACTGTTTTTT	CASRKRQGWDEKLFF
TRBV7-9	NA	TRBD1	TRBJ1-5	TGTGCCAGCAGTAAGACGGGACAGGGGTACAACAAAACAATGGGACCAAAGCATTTT	CASSKTGQGYNKTMGPKHF
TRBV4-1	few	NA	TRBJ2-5	TGCGCCAGCAGCCAAGTTGTATTCGGGACCCAGTACTTC	CASSQVVFGTQYF
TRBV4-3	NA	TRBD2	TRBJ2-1	TGCGCCAGCAGCCCGGGGGGAAGCTCCTACAATGAGCAGTTCTTC	CASSPGGSSYNEQFF
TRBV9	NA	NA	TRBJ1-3	TGTGCCAGCAGCCCCAATACAGGCGGATCTGGAAACACCATATATTTT	CASSPNTGGSGNTIYF
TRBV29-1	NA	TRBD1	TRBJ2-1	TGCAGCGCCGACAGGGGGCGGGTCAATGAGCAGTTCTTC	CSADRGRVNEQFF
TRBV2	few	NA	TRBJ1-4	TGTGCCAGCAGGACAGGCGGTGAAAAACTGTTTTTT	CASRTGGEKLFF
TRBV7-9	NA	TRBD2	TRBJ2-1	TGTGCCAGCAGCAAAAGCGGGAGGGTCCTCAATGAGCAGTTCTTC	CASSKSGRVLNEQFF
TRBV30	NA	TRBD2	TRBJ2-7	TGTGCCTGGAGTTTAATGGCTAGCGGGACTCCCTGGAGGGTAATCTACGAGCAGTACTTC	CAWSLMASGTPWRVIYEQYF
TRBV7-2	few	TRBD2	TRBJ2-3	TGTGCCAGCAGCCCTGGGACTAGCGGAATCACAGATACGCAGTATTTT	CASSPGTSGITDTQYF
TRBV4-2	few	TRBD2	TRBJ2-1	TGTGCCAGCAGCCCGCGGGGGTTGGAGAATGAGCAGTTCTTC	CASSPRGLENEQFF
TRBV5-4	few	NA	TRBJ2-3	TGTGCCAGCAGCGCTGGGACGGCAAGCACAGATACGCAGTATTTT	CASSAGTASTDTQYF
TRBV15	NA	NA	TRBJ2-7	TGTGCCACCAGCAGCAGCGGGTACGAGCAGTACTTC	CATSSSGYEQYF
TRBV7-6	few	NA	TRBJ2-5	TGTGCCAGCAGGCGGACGCCACAAGAGACCCAGTACTTC	CASRRTPQETQYF
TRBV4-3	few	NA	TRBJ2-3	TGCGCCAGCAGCCAAGAGACTAGACCCACAGATACGCAGTATTTT	CASSQETRPTDTQYF
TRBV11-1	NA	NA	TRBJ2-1	TGTGCCAGCAGCTCCTTTCTCCCTCGCGGTTACAATGAGCAGTTCTTC	CASSSFLPRGYNEQFF
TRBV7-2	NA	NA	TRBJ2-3	TGTGCCAGCAGCTTAGGGGGCAGCTCAGATACGCAGTATTTT	CASSLGGSSDTQYF
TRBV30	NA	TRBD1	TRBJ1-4	TGTGCCTGGAGGGACCCAGGACAGGGTCCTACTAAACTGTTTTTT	CAWRDPGQGPTKLFF
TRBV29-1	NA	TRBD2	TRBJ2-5	TGCAGCGTAGACCTACCTAGCGGGAGGGCCGCAGAGACCCAGTACTTC	CSVDLPSGRAAETQYF
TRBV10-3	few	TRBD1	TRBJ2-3	TGTGCCATCAGTGGACAGGGGGCTGGGGCAGATACGCAGTATTTT	CAISGQGAGADTQYF
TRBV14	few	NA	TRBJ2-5	TGTGCCAGCAGCCTTACCACGGATCCAATCCAAGAGACCCAGTACTTC	CASSLTTDPIQETQYF
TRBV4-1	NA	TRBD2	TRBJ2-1	TGCGCCAGCAGCTATCCGATACAGGGACTAGCCTTATACAATGAGCAGTTCTTC	CASSYPIQGLALYNEQFF